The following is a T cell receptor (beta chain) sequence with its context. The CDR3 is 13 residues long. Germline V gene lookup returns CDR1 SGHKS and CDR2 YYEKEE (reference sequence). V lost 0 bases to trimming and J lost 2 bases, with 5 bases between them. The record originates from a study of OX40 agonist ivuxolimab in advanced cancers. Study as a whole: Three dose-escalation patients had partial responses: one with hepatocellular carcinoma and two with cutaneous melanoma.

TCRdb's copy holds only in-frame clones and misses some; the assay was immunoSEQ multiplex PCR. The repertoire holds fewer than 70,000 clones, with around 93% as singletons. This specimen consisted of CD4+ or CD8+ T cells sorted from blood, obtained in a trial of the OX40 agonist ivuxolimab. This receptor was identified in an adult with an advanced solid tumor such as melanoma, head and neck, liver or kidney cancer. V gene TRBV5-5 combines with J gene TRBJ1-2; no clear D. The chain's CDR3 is CASSLGGNYGYTF. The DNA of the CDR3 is TGTGCCAGCAGCTTGGGAGGGAACTATGGCTACACCTTC.